Listed below are T cell receptor beta chains from one sample, sequenced in a study of CDR3 diversity in severe acne. One entry per CDR3 protein, called by TCRdb with MiXCR from the PCR reads. The table has about 84,000 distinct CDR3 sequences, under 60% seen once. The material sequenced was blood. These receptors were taken from a male donor in good health, without acne. Each CDR3 is given with its conserved first and last residue. The D gene is left open where the match is weak. Clone size is given for some rows only: seen once, a few or many times, or a class if the clone is expanded.

TRBV20-1	.	TRBJ2-2	.	TGCAGCACCAGGGATTGGGAGCTGTTTTTT	CSTRDWELFF
TRBV12-3/TRBV12-4	once	TRBJ1-2	.	TGTGCCAGCAGTTTAACCGGACCGGGGTCCTATGGCTACACCTTC	CASSLTGPGSYGYTF
TRBV5-1	.	TRBJ2-1	.	TGCGCCAGCAGCCTCGGTGGGAGATACAATGAGCAGTTCTTC	CASSLGGRYNEQFF
TRBV13	.	TRBJ2-2	.	TGTGCCAGCAGCTTATACACCAACCCGAACACCGGGGAGCTGTTTTTT	CASSLYTNPNTGELFF
TRBV7-2	.	TRBJ2-3	.	TGTGCCAGCAGTCGGGGGAGGGGGTCAGATACGCAGTATTTT	CASSRGRGSDTQYF
TRBV2	.	TRBJ1-3	.	TGTGCCAGCAGTGAAGCCTCGGGATATGGAAACACCATATATTTT	CASSEASGYGNTIYF
TRBV2	.	TRBJ1-4	TRBD1	TGTGCCAGCACGGGACAGACTCATGAAAAACTGTTTTTT	CASTGQTHEKLFF
TRBV2	.	TRBJ1-1	TRBD1	TGTGCCAGCAGAGGGGACAGAACTCTCTATCAGCCCGACAGGGTGAGTGGTGAAGCTTTCTTT	CASRGDRTLYQPDRVSGEAFF
TRBV24-1	.	TRBJ1-3	TRBD1	TGTGCCACCAGTGCTCAAGGACAGGGCGGAAACACCATATATTTT	CATSAQGQGGNTIYF
TRBV5-5	.	TRBJ1-2	TRBD1	TGTGCCAGCAGAACCGAACAGGGGTTATATGGCTACACCTTC	CASRTEQGLYGYTF
TRBV11-2	.	TRBJ1-6	TRBD1	TGTGCCAGCAGCTTTGGACAGGGAAACAATTCACCCCTCCACTTT	CASSFGQGNNSPLHF
TRBV2	few	TRBJ2-5	.	TGTGCCAGCAGCCGGGGGATGCAAGAGACCCAGTACTTC	CASSRGMQETQYF
TRBV7-8	many	TRBJ1-3	.	TGTGCCAGCAGCTTAGCTGCGACAGGCACTGGAAACACCATATATTTT	CASSLAATGTGNTIYF
TRBV19	.	TRBJ1-1	TRBD1	TGTGCCAGTAGCATCGGGACAGGGCGAGAGTACACTGAAGCTTTCTTT	CASSIGTGREYTEAFF
TRBV19	.	TRBJ1-4	.	TGTGCCAGTAGTAGACAGGACGTGATTAATGAAAAACTGTTTTTT	CASSRQDVINEKLFF
TRBV20-1	many	TRBJ2-3	.	TGCAGTGCTCGGCTGACCTTACCTAGCACAGATACGCAGTATTTT	CSARLTLPSTDTQYF
TRBV9	.	TRBJ2-3	.	TGTGCCAGCAGCGTAGGGGGGCGAGATACGCAGTATTTT	CASSVGGRDTQYF
TRBV7-9	.	TRBJ2-2	.	TGTGCCAGCACCACTTACCCCCAGGCCGACACCGGGGAGCTGTTTTTT	CASTTYPQADTGELFF
TRBV7-2	.	TRBJ1-2	.	TGTGCCAGCAGCGTCCCTTGGGGGGGCAAGGGCTACACCTTC	CASSVPWGGKGYTF
TRBV20-1	many	TRBJ2-1	.	TGCAGTGCTAGAGATCCCCGGGCAGGGAGAAATGAGCAGTTCTTC	CSARDPRAGRNEQFF